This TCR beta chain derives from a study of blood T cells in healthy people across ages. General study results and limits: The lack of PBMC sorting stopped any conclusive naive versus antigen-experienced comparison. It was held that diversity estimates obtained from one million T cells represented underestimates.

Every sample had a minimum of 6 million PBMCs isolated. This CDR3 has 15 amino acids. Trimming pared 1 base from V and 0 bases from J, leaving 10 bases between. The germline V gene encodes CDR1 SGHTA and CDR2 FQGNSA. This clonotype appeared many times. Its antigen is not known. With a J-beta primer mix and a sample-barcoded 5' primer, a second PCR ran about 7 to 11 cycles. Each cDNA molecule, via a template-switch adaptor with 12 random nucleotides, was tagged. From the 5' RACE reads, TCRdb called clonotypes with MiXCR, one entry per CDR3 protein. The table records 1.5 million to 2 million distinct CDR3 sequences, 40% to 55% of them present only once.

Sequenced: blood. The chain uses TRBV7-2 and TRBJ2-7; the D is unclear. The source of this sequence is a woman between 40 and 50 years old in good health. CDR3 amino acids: CASSLGVDISYEQYF. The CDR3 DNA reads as TGTGCCAGCAGCTTAGGTGTGGATATCTCCTACGAGCAGTACTTC.